This T cell receptor beta chain was sequenced for a study of CXCR3-negative and CXCR3-positive naive CD8 T cells. A word on this clonotype: Its antigen is still unknown.

Study conclusions and caveats: Comparison of naive subsets found surface CD5 to be comparable, and TCR strength was inferred on the basis of TRB CDR3 properties. Comparison of naive cells showed more hydrophobic TRB CDR3s in CXCR3-positive than in CXCR3-negative naive cells.

Germline V gives CDR1 WSHSY, CDR2 SAAADI. The CDR3 has 14 amino acids. The method, 5' RACE with UMI labels, was used to prepare the TRB cDNA libraries. For each CDR3 protein, TCRdb gives one entry from its re-call of the 5' RACE reads, without DNA. The repertoire shows tens of thousands of distinct CDR3 sequences; the top ten hold approximately 1.5%. V is TRBV10-2 and J is TRBJ1-1; TCRdb reports TRBD1, a call that lacks DNA to check it against. This receptor was obtained from a human donor in good health. Some clones in this sample may be carry-over from other donors' samples. Input material: naive CXCR3- CD8+ T cells from blood. Stated subset: CD45RO-CCR7+CD27+CD95- naive CD8+ T cells lacking CXCR3 (TNR3-). The chain's CDR3 is CASSPLRTNTEAFF.